This entry describes one T cell receptor (beta chain). Antigen: not known. Repertoires were generated with immunoSEQ multiplex PCR, while TCRdb's copy carries only in-frame clones and drops some. The table has 39,000 or so clones, 80% to 85% seen once. The sample belongs to a study of PD-1 blockade in mismatch repair-deficient tumors. The CDR3 loop spans 13 amino acids. From germline, CDR1 is MNHEY and CDR2 SVGAGI. Trimming shortened V by 2 bases and J by 8 bases, and 12 bases separated the two germline ends. Study findings and constraints: After pembrolizumab, tumor-resident clones rose rapidly, then generally contracted before radiologic responses.

Source: PBMCs, taken approximately 9 months after starting pembrolizumab. The V gene is TRBV6-5, the J gene TRBJ1-2; D may be TRBD1 (5 bases). The clonotype was recovered from an adult with mismatch repair-deficient cancer. Here the CDR3 DNA reads TGTGCCAGCAGTTACAAGGGGTCTGGCGGCTACACCTTC. It translates to CASSYKGSGGYTF.